This is a list of T cell receptor beta chains from one sample in a study of cytomegalovirus exposure and HLA in healthy donors. Libraries were prepared by immunoSEQ multiplex PCR; TCRdb keeps only in-frame clonotypes and omits some of them. This sample's table reports more than 40,000 clones. The specimen was PBMCs. Receptors originate from a male donor in good health and CMV-seronegative. Each CDR3 is given with its conserved first and last residue. The D gene is left open where the match is weak.

J gene,V gene,D gene,CDR3 DNA,CDR3 protein
TRBJ2-2,TRBV4-1,TRBD2,TGCGCCAGCAGCCAAAGCGACTCTCGGGGGGCCGGGGAGCTGTTTTTT,CASSQSDSRGAGELFF
TRBJ1-1,TRBV13,-,TGTGCCAGCAGCACAGGGACACCAGAAGAAGCTTTCTTT,CASSTGTPEEAFF
TRBJ2-3,TRBV9,TRBD2,TGTGCCAGCAGCGCAGTAGCGGGGGGGCCTACAGATACGCAGTATTTT,CASSAVAGGPTDTQYF
TRBJ1-2,TRBV5-4,TRBD1,TGTGCCAGCAGCTTGACCGGACAGGCTAACTATGGCTACACCTTC,CASSLTGQANYGYTF
TRBJ1-2,TRBV6-6,TRBD1,TGTGCCAGCTCCGGGACAGGCCTTTTTGGCTACACCTTC,CASSGTGLFGYTF
TRBJ1-6,TRBV4-1,-,TGCGCCAGCGCCTTGGACAGCTTAAATTCACCCCTCCACTTT,CASALDSLNSPLHF
TRBJ2-1,TRBV5-1,TRBD2,TGCGCCAGCAGCTTGGGACTAGCGGGGGTGGTTGAGCAGTTCTTC,CASSLGLAGVVEQFF
TRBJ2-2,TRBV4-3,-,TGCGCCAGCAGCCAAGATCGGGTGGGCACCGGGGAGCTGTTTTTT,CASSQDRVGTGELFF
TRBJ2-7,TRBV5-5,-,TGTGCCAGCAGCTTGGCCAACAGGGTCCCCTACGAGCAGTACTTC,CASSLANRVPYEQYF
TRBJ2-7,TRBV6-5,-,TGTGCCAGCAGTTACTCGATGGGCGAGCAGTACTTC,CASSYSMGEQYF
TRBJ1-2,TRBV6-5,TRBD1,TGTGCCAGCAGTTCCTCCGGGACAGGGGGCTACTATGGCTACACCTTC,CASSSSGTGGYYGYTF
TRBJ1-2,TRBV2,-,TGTGCCAGCATCGCCGGGGGTGGCTACACCTTC,CASIAGGGYTF
TRBJ1-1,TRBV27,-,TGTGCCAGCAGTTCCCTACAGGGCCTGAGCACTGAAGCTTTCTTT,CASSSLQGLSTEAFF
TRBJ2-7,TRBV6-6,TRBD1,TGTGCCAGCAGTGGGGACAGAATAACCTACGAGCAGTACTTC,CASSGDRITYEQYF
TRBJ1-2,TRBV11-2,TRBD1,TGTGCCAGTGACGGCCCGGACAGGGTATCTGGCTACACCTTC,CASDGPDRVSGYTF
TRBJ2-3,TRBV18,-,TGTGCCAGCTCACCTGTAACAGATACGCAGTATTTT,CASSPVTDTQYF
TRBJ1-2,TRBV19,-,TGTGCCAGTAGTACCCGACATCCATCTAACTATGGCTACACCTTC,CASSTRHPSNYGYTF
TRBJ1-5,TRBV19,-,TGTGCCAGTAGTATCGGAGGCAGGATAAGTTGGAGAAGTCAGCCCCAGCATTTT,CASSIGGRISWRSQPQHF
TRBJ1-2,TRBV5-1,-,TGCGCCAGCAGCTTGGGACAGGAGTTCTATGGCTACACCTTC,CASSLGQEFYGYTF
TRBJ1-1,TRBV6-1,-,TGTGCCAGCAGTGCCCCGACTTTTGAAGCTTTCTTT,CASSAPTFEAFF
TRBJ2-5,TRBV27,-,TGTGCCAGCAGTCTCACAGGAATACAAGAGACCCAGTACTTC,CASSLTGIQETQYF
TRBJ1-3,TRBV4-1,-,TGCGCCAGCAGCTTCGGGACCGGGGGGAACGGAAACACCATATATTTT,CASSFGTGGNGNTIYF
TRBJ1-1,TRBV27,-,TGTGCCAGCAGTTTACAGGTAGGCACTGAAGCTTTCTTT,CASSLQVGTEAFF
TRBJ1-2,TRBV6-5,TRBD1,TGTGCCAGCAGTCCCATGACAGGGGAGAACTATGGCTACACCTTC,CASSPMTGENYGYTF
TRBJ1-1,TRBV14,-,TGTGCCAGCAGCCGAATAACAGGCACTGAAGCTTTCTTT,CASSRITGTEAFF
TRBJ1-1,TRBV4-2,-,TGTGCCAGCAGCCAAGATCCCGCAGGGGTGAACACTGAAGCTTTCTTT,CASSQDPAGVNTEAFF
TRBJ1-1,TRBV7-2,TRBD1,TGTGCCAGCAGCCTTAGACAGGGTAACACTGAAGCTTTCTTT,CASSLRQGNTEAFF